The subject of this entry is one T cell receptor beta chain. Its antigen is unidentified. The data derive from a study of cytomegalovirus exposure and HLA in healthy donors. On the study more broadly: Genotyping showed roughly 77% of 350 to 400 donors falling in the Caucasian-associated ancestry cluster.

Use of 60 Vbeta and 13 Jbeta primers characterized the PCR. Clones were read by immunoSEQ multiplex PCR, and TCRdb kept only the in-frame ones, dropping some. Here the sample spans about 190,000 clones, approximately 88% being singletons. The CDR3 length is 19 residues. V trimming: 4 bases; J trimming: 5 bases; junction bases outside the gene matches: 21. Germline V gene lookup returns CDR1 LNHDA and CDR2 SQIVND (reference sequence). General study results and limits: In presence/absence analyses, roughly uniform sequencing depth across donors was assumed. Rare TCR sequences predominated, though certain public TCRs were found in many donors.

This sequence originates from a woman between 45 and 65 years old in good health and CMV-seropositive. This chain links TRBV19 with TRBJ2-5; 8 bases are shared with TRBD1. The sample comprised PBMCs. CDR3 bases: TGTGCCAGTAGTACTCAGGCCCCGCTTCGACAGGGGAGTATGGAGACCCAGTACTTC. Translated: CASSTQAPLRQGSMETQYF.